The T cell receptor (beta chain) under discussion was sequenced for a study of cytomegalovirus exposure and HLA in healthy donors. Study-wide results and caveats: In the 120 validation repertoires, approximately 94% of cluster scores exceeded 0, per a later analysis. While the bulk of TCR sequences proved rare, some public TCRs turned up in many donors.

CDR3 length: 13 amino acids. Germline CDR1 SGHRS, CDR2 YFSETQ. V lost 4 bases, J lost 6 bases, and 11 bases lay in between. Profiling relied on immunoSEQ multiplex PCR, and the TCRdb table lists in-frame clones only, not all of them. The sample has about 220,000 clones; approximately 90% are singletons. Note on this clone: Its antigen is not known.

Donors came from a validation cohort of about 120 subjects, distinct from the first 666-subject cohort. The sequence derives from a woman between 18 and 30 years old in good health and CMV-seronegative. The V gene is TRBV5-1, the J gene TRBJ2-1; perhaps TRBD2 as D (5 bases). What was sequenced was PBMCs. The CDR3 nucleotides are TGCGCCAGCAGCAGTCAACTAGGCAATGAGCAGTTCTTC. It translates to CASSSQLGNEQFF.